Below, 15 T cell receptor beta chains from the same sample are listed, as sequenced in a study of regulatory T cells in long-lasting Graves disease. The time point: newly diagnosed GD, antithyroid drugs for less than 3 months. The TCR library was made from RNA that had been extracted from PBMCs in TRIzol. Construction of TCR beta libraries relied on iRepertoire HTBI primers and on Arm-PCR targeting CDR3 regions. Using its own MiXCR run on the multiplex PCR reads, TCRdb lists one record per CDR3 protein. Of fewer than 650,000 distinct CDR3 sequences listed, approximately 16% were seen once; the top ten hold approximately 12%. This sample was shared with a second study, whose subject was T cells in Graves' hyperthyroidism and ophthalmopathy.

The sequences come from peripheral blood mononuclear cells (PBMCs), collected at new diagnosis, from a patient treated with antithyroid drugs. The receptors come from a man between 18 and 29 years old with Graves disease.

This clonotype turned up a few times. One base away lies a much larger clone, so this may be a sequencing read error. The rearrangement links TRBV2 to TRBJ1-1, with D possibly being TRBD1 (6 bases). The CDR3 runs 15 residues. Germline lookup yields CDR1 SNHLY and CDR2 FYNNEI. V gave up 6 bases and J gave up 6 bases, with 20 bases separating them. Here the CDR3 reads CASSPRKGEGAEAFF. The CDR3 DNA is TGTGCCAGCAGCCCCCGGAAGGGGGAGGGGGCTGAAGCTTTCTTT.

This clonotype was seen ten or more times. The V call is TRBV2, the J call TRBJ2-7, with D possibly TRBD1 on 6 matching bases. Germline V CDR1 and CDR2: SNHLY, FYNNEI. V gave up 1 base and J gave up 4 bases, with 14 bases separating them. There are 15 residues in the CDR3. CDR3 in DNA: TGTGCCAGCAGTGAAGAGGGGGTTTATTCGTACGAGCAGTACTTC. Protein sequence: CASSEEGVYSYEQYF.

This clonotype showed up just a few times. The V gene is TRBV10-2, the J gene TRBJ2-2; the match to TRBD1 covers 8 bases. Looked up from germline, CDR1 is WSHSY and CDR2 is SAAADI. The CDR3 sequence is 20 residues long. V dropped 3 bases and J dropped 6; count of bases not matched to a gene: 21. CDR3 DNA sequence: TGCGCCAGCAGTGATGGATGGGGACAGGTGCCATTCATTCCCCCCGGGGAGCTGTTTTTT. The encoded protein is CASSDGWGQVPFIPPGELFF.

This clonotype was observed at least ten times. CDR3 sequence (DNA): TGTGCCAGCAGCGAACAGGGGAAGGACACTGAAGCTTTCTTT. This gives the protein CASSEQGKDTEAFF. The genes are TRBV11-1 and TRBJ2-3, with 7 positions matching TRBD1. The J call could be wrong; TRBJ1-1 is a better fit for the DNA end. Per germline, CDR1 SGHAT and CDR2 FQDESV (reference sequence). The CDR3 extends over 14 amino acids.

In its sample, this clonotype was seen many times. This chain joins TRBV7-2 and TRBJ2-1; D might be TRBD1 or TRBD2, each matching 5 bases. The V gene's germline CDR1 is SGHTA and CDR2 FQGNSA. The CDR3 length is 16 residues. V was trimmed by 1 base and J by 4 bases, leaving 14 bases between them. The CDR3 DNA sequence: TGTGCCAGCAGCTTAGTATCTGGGGGAAGATACAATGAGCAGTTCTTC. This encodes CASSLVSGGRYNEQFF.

In its sample, this clonotype was seen a few times. The CDR3 nucleotides read TGTGCCAGCAGCTTCTTATGGGAGGGCGCCACAGATACGCAGTATTTT. Amino acids: CASSFLWEGATDTQYF. The V and J genes are TRBV11-2 and TRBJ2-3, with 7 bases matching TRBD2. After removal of 3 bases from V and 2 bases from J, the junction contained 8 bases not matched to a gene. This CDR3 comprises 16 residues. Germline-derived CDR1 and CDR2 are SGHAT and FQNNGV. The full variable domain, its missing parts supplied by reference TRBV11-2 and TRBJ2-3, is EAGVAQSPRYKIIEKRQSVAFWCNPISGHATLYWYQQILGQGPKLLIQFQNNGVVDDSQLPKDRFSAERLKGVDSTLKIQPAKLEDSAVYLCASSFLWEGATDTQYFGPGTRLTVL.

Details on this clonotype: This may be a read error: a much more frequent sequence differs by one nucleotide. CDR3 sequence reads: CASSQGQGANYGYTF. The CDR3 DNA is TGTGCCAGCAGCCAAGGACAGGGGGCTAACTATGGCTACACCTTC. This sequence joins TRBV3-1 and TRBJ1-2; 9 bases align to TRBD1. V dropped 1 base and J dropped 0; count of bases not matched to a gene: 0. Germline-derived CDR1 and CDR2 are LGHDT and YNNKEL (reference sequence). The CDR3 covers 15 residues.

This clonotype was seen a few times. The genes are TRBV18 and TRBJ2-5; D perhaps matches TRBD2 (6 bases). The V end was cut by 11 bases, the J end by 4 bases, with 17 bases between. The CDR3 totals 13 residues. Germline values: CDR1 KGHSH, CDR2 LQKENI. CDR3 sequence: CASWMGGVETQYF. As DNA, the CDR3 is TGTGCCTCCTGGATGGGGGGTGTAGAGACCCAGTACTTC.

The sample holds a few counts of this clonotype. This may arise from a read error, as a much more abundant clone is one base away. The chain is built from TRBV30 and TRBJ2-5; D call uncertain. The germline V gene has CDR1 GTSNPN and CDR2 SVGIG (reference sequence). The CDR3 loop spans 10 amino acids. The DNA of the CDR3 is TGTGCCTGGAGTGTTGAGACCCAGTGCTTC. Amino acids: CAWSVETQCF.

This clonotype was observed many times. V gene TRBV20-1 combines with J gene TRBJ2-7; 8 bases are a match to TRBD1. The CDR3 is made up of 13 amino acids. CDR1 and CDR2 from the germline V gene are DFQATT and SNEGSKA (reference sequence). V shed 5 bases and J 2 bases; nucleotides not matched to a gene: 5. CDR3 sequence: CSAPDRGTYEQYF. The CDR3 DNA reads as TGCAGTGCTCCCGACAGGGGAACCTACGAGCAGTACTTC.

This clonotype was seen ten or more times. This chain uses TRBV6-5 with TRBJ2-3; maybe TRBD1 (6 bases). The CDR3 length is 16 residues. CDR1 and CDR2 (germline): MNHEY, SVGAGI. The V and J ends lost 4 bases and 2 bases respectively, with 16 bases between them. The CDR3 bases are TGTGCCAGCAGTTCTTACCTGACAGGCGTCACAGATACGCAGTATTTT. It specifies CASSSYLTGVTDTQYF.

This clonotype was detected ten times or more. V usage is TRBV27 and J usage is TRBJ1-1; D might be TRBD1 (5 bases). The V gene lost 6 bases and the J gene lost 2 bases, with 13 bases spanning the gap. CDR3 length: 14 residues. Germline V gene sequence: CDR1 MNHEY, CDR2 SMNVEV (reference sequence). CDR3 sequence: CASRTGQGNTEAFF. The CDR3 DNA is TGTGCCAGCAGAACCGGACAAGGCAACACTGAAGCTTTCTTT.

The table lists this clonotype with many counts. The chain joins TRBV11-2 to TRBJ1-5; possibly TRBD1 for D (6 bases). The CDR3 sequence is 14 residues long. Trimming shortened V by 5 bases and J by 4 bases, and 12 bases separated the two germline ends. Germline-derived CDR1 and CDR2 are SGHAT and FQNNGV. DNA for the CDR3: TGTGCCAGCAGCGCAGGGGATGGGAATCAGCCCCAGCATTTT. It is translated as CASSAGDGNQPQHF.

This clonotype occurred many times. This chain connects TRBV7-9 to TRBJ2-7, with D possibly being TRBD2 (5 bases). Germline V gene lookup returns CDR1 SEHNR and CDR2 FQNEAQ (reference sequence). The CDR3 contains 15 residues. Trimming left V 5 bases short and J 0 bases short, with 14 bases between. CDR3 loop: CASSLRGSDSYEQYF. CDR3 coding DNA: TGTGCCAGCAGCCTCCGAGGGAGCGACTCCTACGAGCAGTACTTC.

The sample holds a few counts of this clonotype. The V gene is TRBV5-6, the J gene TRBJ2-7; D is unclear. Trimming left V 1 base short and J 5 bases short, with 13 bases between. From germline, CDR1 is SGHDT and CDR2 YYEEEE. The CDR3 contains 14 residues. The CDR3, as DNA: TGTGCCAGCAGCTTGTCCAGTAGGGTCCACGAGCAGTACTTC. It yields the protein CASSLSSRVHEQYF.